Each of the 2 T cell receptor beta chains below was sequenced from the same sample in a study of glioma-infiltrating T cells after dendritic cell vaccination. Time point reported: after dendritic cell vaccination, including at tumor progression/relapse. Measured with immunoSEQ multiplex PCR; TCRdb has only the in-frame clones, and not every one. The repertoire holds some 99,000 clones, with more than 70% as singletons. This material consisted of blood, taken after dendritic cell vaccination. Receptors were obtained from a human donor with glioblastoma.

The gene calls are TRBV7-8 and TRBJ1-3, with D possibly being TRBD1 (5 bases). Trimming left V 1 base short and J 0 bases short, with 13 bases between. The CDR3 covers 17 residues. Germline V gene lookup returns CDR1 SGHVS and CDR2 FQNEAQ. CDR3 in amino acids: CASSLEGMASSGNTIYF. The CDR3, as DNA: TGTGCCAGCAGCTTAGAGGGGATGGCCTCCTCTGGAAACACCATATATTTT.

The chain has TRBV5-6 and TRBJ2-2; TRBD2 aligns across 10 bases. The junction had 1 base not matched to a gene; V was cut back by 0 bases and J by 5 bases. This CDR3 comprises 15 residues. CDR1 SGHDT and CDR2 YYEEEE come from the germline V gene. The CDR3 loop is CASSLVAGGTGELFF. As DNA, the CDR3 is TGTGCCAGCAGCTTGGTAGCGGGAGGAACCGGGGAGCTGTTTTTT.